The subject of this entry is one T cell receptor (beta chain). Its matching antigen is unknown. Assay used: immunoSEQ multiplex PCR; TCRdb lists only in-frame clones, some missing. The sample includes 57,000 or so clones, roughly nine tenths of them seen just once. The sample is drawn from a study of OX40 agonist ivuxolimab in advanced cancers. Findings of the study overall: More expanded clones were seen, on average, in CD8+ T cells than in CD4+.

Patients who had autoimmune disease history or got systemic immunosuppression were left out. Samples of blood were obtained at baseline, on cycle 4 day 1, and on cycle 7 day 1. Sample: CD4+ or CD8+ T cells sorted from blood, taken in a trial of the OX40 agonist ivuxolimab. The TCR originated in an adult with an advanced solid tumor such as melanoma, head and neck, liver or kidney cancer.

The CDR3 loop reads CASSIRTDSSGNTIYF. The CDR3 DNA sequence: TGTGCCAGTAGTATAAGGACGGACTCCTCTGGAAACACCATATATTTT. The chain links TRBV19 to TRBJ1-3; D uncertain. The CDR3 runs to 16 residues. The V end lost 2 bases, the J end lost 0 bases, and 11 bases lay between the germline ends. CDR1 is LNHDA, CDR2 SQIVND, per germline (reference sequence). The complete variable domain, with remaining parts taken from reference TRBV19 and TRBJ1-3, reads DGGITQSPKYLFRKEGQNVTLSCEQNLNHDAMYWYRQDPGQGLRLIYYSQIVNDFQKGDIAEGYSVSREKKESFPLTVTSAQKNPTAFYLCASSIRTDSSGNTIYFGEGSWLTVV.